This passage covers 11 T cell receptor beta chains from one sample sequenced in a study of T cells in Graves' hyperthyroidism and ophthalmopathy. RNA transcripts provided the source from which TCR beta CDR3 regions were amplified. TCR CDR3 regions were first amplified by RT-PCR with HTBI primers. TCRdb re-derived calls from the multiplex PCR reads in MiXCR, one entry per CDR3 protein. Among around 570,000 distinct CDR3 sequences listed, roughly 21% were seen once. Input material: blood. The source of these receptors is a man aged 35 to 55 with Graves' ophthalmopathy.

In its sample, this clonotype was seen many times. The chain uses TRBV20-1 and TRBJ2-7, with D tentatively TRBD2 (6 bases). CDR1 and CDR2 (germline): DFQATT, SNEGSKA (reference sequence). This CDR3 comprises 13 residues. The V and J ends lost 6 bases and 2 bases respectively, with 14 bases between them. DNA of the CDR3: TGCAGTGCCCAAGACCCGGGGGCCTACGAGCAGTACTTC. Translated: CSAQDPGAYEQYF.

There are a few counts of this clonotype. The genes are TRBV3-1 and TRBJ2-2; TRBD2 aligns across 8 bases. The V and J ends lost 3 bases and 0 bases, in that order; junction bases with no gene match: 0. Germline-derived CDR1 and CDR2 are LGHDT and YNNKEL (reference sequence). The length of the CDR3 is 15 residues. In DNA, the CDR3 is TGTGCCAGCAGCCACGGGGGGGCGAACACCGGGGAGCTGTTTTTT. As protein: CASSHGGANTGELFF.

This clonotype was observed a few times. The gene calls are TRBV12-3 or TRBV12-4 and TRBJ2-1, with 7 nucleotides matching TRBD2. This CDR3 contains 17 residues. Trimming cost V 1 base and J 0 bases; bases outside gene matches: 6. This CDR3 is CASSLVPGGSSYNEQFF. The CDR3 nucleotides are TGTGCCAGCAGTTTAGTCCCTGGCGGGAGCTCCTACAATGAGCAGTTCTTC.

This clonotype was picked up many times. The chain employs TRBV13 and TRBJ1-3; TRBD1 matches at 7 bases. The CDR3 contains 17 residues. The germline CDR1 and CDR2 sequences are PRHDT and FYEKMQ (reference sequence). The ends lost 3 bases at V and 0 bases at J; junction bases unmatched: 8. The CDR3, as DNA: TGTGCCAGCAGCTTCGGGACAGTACTCAGCTCTGGAAACACCATATATTTT. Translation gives CASSFGTVLSSGNTIYF. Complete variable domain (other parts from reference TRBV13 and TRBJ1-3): AAGVIQSPRHLIKEKRETATLKCYPIPRHDTVYWYQQGPGQDPQFLISFYEKMQSDKGSIPDRFSAQQFSDYHSELNMSSLELGDSALYFCASSFGTVLSSGNTIYFGEGSWLTVV.

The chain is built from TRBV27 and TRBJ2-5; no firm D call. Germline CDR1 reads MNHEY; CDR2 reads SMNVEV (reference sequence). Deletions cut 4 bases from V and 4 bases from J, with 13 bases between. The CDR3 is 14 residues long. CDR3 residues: CASSSPGPRETQYF. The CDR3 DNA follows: TGTGCCAGCAGTTCCCCGGGCCCTAGAGAGACCCAGTACTTC.

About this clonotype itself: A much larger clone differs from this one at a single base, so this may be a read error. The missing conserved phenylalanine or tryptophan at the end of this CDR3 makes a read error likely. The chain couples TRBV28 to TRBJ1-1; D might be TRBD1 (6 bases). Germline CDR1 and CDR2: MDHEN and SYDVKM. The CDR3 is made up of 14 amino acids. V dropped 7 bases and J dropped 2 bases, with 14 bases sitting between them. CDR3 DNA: TGTGCCAGCAACCCTGGGACATTCAACACTGAAGCTTTCTCT. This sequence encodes CASNPGTFNTEAFS.

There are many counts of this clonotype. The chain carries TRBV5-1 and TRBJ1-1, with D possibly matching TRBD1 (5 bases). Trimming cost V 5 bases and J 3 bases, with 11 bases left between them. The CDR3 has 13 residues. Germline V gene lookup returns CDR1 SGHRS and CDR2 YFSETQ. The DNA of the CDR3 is TGCGCCAGCAGTGCGATGGGGGACACTGAAGCTTTCTTT. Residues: CASSAMGDTEAFF.

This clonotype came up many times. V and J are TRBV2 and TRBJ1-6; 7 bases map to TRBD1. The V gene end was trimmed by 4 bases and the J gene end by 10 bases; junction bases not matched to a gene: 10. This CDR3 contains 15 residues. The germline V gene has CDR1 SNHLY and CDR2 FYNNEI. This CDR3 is CASSARTGGQSPLHF. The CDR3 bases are TGTGCCAGCAGTGCTAGGACAGGAGGGCAATCACCCCTCCACTTT. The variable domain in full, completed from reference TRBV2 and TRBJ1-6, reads EPEVTQTPSHQVTQMGQEVILRCVPISNHLYFYWYRQILGQKVEFLVSFYNNEISEKSEIFDDQFSVERPDGSNFTLKIRSTKLEDSAMYFCASSARTGGQSPLHFGNGTRLTVT.

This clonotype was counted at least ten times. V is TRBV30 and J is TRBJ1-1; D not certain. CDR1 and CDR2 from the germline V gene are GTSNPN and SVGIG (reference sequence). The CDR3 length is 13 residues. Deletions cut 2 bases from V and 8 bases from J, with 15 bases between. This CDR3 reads CAWSNGRIAEAFF. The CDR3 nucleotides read TGTGCCTGGAGTAACGGACGGATCGCGGAAGCTTTCTTT.

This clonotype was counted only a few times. The CDR3 bases are TGCGCCAGCAGCCACCTCCTCGGGGACCGGGGGGGCAATGAGCAGTTCTTC. This encodes CASSHLLGDRGGNEQFF. This chain connects TRBV4-1 to TRBJ2-1; 8 bases match TRBD2. Losses at the gene ends were 3 bases for V and 6 bases for J; bases not matched to a gene: 13. Germline CDR1 and CDR2: MGHRA and YSYEKL. The CDR3 length is 17 residues.

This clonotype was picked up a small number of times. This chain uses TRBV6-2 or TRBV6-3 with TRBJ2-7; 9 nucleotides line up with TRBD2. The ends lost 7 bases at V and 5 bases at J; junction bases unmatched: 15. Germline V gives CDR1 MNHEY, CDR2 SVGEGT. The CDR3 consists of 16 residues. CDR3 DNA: TGTGCCAGCACCCCGTGGAGGGTTAGCGGGAGACACGAGCAGTACTTC. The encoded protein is CASTPWRVSGRHEQYF.